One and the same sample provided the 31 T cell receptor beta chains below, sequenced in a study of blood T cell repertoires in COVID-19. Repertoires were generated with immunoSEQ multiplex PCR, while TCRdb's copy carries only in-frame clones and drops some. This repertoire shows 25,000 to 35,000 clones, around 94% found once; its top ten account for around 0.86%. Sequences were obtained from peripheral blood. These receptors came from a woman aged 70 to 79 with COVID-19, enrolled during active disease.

In DNA form, the CDR3 reads TGTGCCAGCAGCGTGACTACAGGGGAGGTCACGGACAATGAGCAGTTCTTC. Protein product: CASSVTTGEVTDNEQFF. The V call is TRBV5-5, the J call TRBJ2-1, with TRBD1 as a possible D gene (7 bases). The germline V gene has CDR1 SGHKS and CDR2 YYEKEE (reference sequence). Trimming cost V 4 bases and J 5 bases, with 22 bases left between them. There are 17 residues in the CDR3.

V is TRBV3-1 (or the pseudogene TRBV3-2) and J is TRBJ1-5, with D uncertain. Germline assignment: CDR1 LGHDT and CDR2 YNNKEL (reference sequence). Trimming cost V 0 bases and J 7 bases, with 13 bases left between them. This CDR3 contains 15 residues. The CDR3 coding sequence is TGTGCCAGCAGCCAAGATGCGGGGTCGGGGCAGCCCCAGCATTTT. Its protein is CASSQDAGSGQPQHF.

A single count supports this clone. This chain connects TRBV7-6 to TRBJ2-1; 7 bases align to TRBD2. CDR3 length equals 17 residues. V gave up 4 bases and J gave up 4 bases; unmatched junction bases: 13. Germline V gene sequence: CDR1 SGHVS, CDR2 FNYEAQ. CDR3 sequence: CASSSLGGSTSYNEQFF. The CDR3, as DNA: TGTGCCAGCAGCTCTCTCGGCGGGAGCACTTCTTACAATGAGCAGTTCTTC.

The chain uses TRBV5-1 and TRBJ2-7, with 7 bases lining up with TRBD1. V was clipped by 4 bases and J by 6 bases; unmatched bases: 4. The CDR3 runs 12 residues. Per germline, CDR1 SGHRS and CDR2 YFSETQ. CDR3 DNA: TGCGCCAGCAGCCTACAGGGGCCCGAGCAGTACTTC. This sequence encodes CASSLQGPEQYF.

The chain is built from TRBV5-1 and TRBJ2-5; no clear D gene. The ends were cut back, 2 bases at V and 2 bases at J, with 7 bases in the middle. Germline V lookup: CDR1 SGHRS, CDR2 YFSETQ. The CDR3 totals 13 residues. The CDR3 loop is CASSFPGQETQYF. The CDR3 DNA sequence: TGCGCCAGCAGCTTCCCAGGTCAAGAGACCCAGTACTTC.

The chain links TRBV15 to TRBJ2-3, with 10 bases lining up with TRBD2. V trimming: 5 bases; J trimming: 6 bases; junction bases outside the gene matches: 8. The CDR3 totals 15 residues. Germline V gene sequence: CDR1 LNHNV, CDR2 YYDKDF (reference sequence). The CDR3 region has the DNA TGTGCCACCAGCGCCACTAGCGGGGTTTTGGATACGCAGTATTTT. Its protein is CATSATSGVLDTQYF.

The CDR3 region is CASSLTSGGSGNTIYF. CDR3 nucleotides: TGTGCCAGCTCCCTTACTTCCGGAGGCTCTGGAAACACCATATATTTT. This chain links TRBV18 with TRBJ1-3; D gene uncertain. The CDR3 spans 16 residues. Germline-derived CDR1 and CDR2 are KGHSH and LQKENI. Trimming shortened V by 6 bases and J by 0 bases, and 15 bases separated the two germline ends. Full variable domain (remainder filled in from reference TRBV18 and TRBJ1-3): NAGVMQNPRHLVRRRGQEARLRCSPMKGHSHVYWYRQLPEEGLKFMVYLQKENIIDESGMPKERFSAEFPKEGPSILRIQQVVRGDSAAYFCASSLTSGGSGNTIYFGEGSWLTVV.

The CDR3 spells CALHTLGADEKLFF. CDR3 DNA sequence: TGTGCCTTACACACTTTGGGGGCTGATGAAAAACTGTTTTTT. The gene calls are TRBV30 and TRBJ1-4; D possibly corresponds to TRBD1 (6 bases). This CDR3 has 14 amino acids. In germline, CDR1 is GTSNPN, CDR2 SVGIG (reference sequence). With 7 bases removed from V and 6 bases from J, the gap between germline ends came to 18 bases.

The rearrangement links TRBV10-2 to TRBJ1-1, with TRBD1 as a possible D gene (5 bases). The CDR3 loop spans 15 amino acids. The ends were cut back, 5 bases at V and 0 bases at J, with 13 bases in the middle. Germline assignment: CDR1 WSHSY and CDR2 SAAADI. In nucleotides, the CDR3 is TGCGCCAGCAGTCGCTCGACAGCTTTGAACACTGAAGCTTTCTTT. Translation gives CASSRSTALNTEAFF.

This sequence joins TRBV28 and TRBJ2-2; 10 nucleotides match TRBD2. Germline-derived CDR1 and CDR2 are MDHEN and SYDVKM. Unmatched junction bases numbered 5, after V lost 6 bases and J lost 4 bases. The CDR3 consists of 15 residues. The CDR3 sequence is CASRWLAGATGELFF. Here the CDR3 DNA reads TGTGCCAGCAGGTGGCTAGCGGGAGCCACCGGGGAGCTGTTTTTT.

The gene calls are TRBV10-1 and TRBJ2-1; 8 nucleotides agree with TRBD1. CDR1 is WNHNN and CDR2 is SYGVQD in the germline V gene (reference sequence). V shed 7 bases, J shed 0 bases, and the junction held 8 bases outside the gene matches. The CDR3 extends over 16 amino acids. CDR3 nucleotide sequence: TGCGCCAGCAACGAGACAGGGGTCTTCTCCTACAATGAGCAGTTCTTC. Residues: CASNETGVFSYNEQFF.

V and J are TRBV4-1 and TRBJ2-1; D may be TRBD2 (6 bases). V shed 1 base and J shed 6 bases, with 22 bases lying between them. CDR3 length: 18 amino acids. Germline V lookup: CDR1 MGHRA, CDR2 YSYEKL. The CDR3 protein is CASSQVLSSTGAGNEQFF. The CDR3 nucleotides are TGCGCCAGCAGCCAAGTGCTGAGCTCGACGGGAGCGGGCAATGAGCAGTTCTTC.

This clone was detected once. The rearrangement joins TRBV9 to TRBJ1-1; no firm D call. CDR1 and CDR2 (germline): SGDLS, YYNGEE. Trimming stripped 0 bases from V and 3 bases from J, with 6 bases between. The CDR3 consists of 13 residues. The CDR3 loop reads CASSVVSDTEAFF. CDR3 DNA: TGTGCCAGCAGCGTAGTTTCGGACACTGAAGCTTTCTTT.

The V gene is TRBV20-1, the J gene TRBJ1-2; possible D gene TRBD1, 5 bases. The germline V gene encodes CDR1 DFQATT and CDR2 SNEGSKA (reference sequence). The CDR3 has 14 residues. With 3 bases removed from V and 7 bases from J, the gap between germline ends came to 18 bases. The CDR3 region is CSASEQAVSSGYTF. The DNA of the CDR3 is TGCAGTGCTAGTGAACAGGCAGTCTCGAGTGGCTACACCTTC.

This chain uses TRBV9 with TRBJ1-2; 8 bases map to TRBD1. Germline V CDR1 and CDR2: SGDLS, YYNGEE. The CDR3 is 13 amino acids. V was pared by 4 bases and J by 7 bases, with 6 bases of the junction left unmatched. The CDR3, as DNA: TGTGCCAGCAGCTTGGGACAGGCCTTTGGCTACACCTTC. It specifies CASSLGQAFGYTF.

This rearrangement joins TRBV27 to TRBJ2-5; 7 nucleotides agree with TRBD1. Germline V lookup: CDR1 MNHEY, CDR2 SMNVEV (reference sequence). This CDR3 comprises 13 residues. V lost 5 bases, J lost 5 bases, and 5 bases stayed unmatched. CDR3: CASSHDRAETQYF. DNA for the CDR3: TGTGCCAGCAGTCACGACAGGGCTGAGACCCAGTACTTC.

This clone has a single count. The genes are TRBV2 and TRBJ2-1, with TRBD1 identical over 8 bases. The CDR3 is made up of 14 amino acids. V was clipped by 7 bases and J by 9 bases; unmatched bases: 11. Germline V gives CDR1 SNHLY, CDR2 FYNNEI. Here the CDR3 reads CASITDRGFSEQFF. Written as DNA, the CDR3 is TGTGCCAGCATCACCGACAGGGGTTTCAGTGAGCAGTTCTTC.

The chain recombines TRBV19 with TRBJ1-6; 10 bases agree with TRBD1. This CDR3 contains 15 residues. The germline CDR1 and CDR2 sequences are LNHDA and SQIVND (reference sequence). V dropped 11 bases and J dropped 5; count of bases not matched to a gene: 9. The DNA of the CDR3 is TGTGCCGTTAAACCCGGGACAGGGGATAATTCACCCCTCCACTTT. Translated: CAVKPGTGDNSPLHF.

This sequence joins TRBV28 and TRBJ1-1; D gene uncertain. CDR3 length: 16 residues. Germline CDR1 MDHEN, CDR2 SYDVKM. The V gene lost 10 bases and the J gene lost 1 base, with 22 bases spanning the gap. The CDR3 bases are TGTGCCACCCTCTTGGTCCCAATCACAGAGAACACTGAAGCTTTCTTT. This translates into CATLLVPITENTEAFF.

The CDR3 DNA is TGCAGCGTTACAGGGACGGGACACTATGGCTACACCTTC. It is translated as CSVTGTGHYGYTF. This sequence joins TRBV29-1 and TRBJ1-2, with D maybe TRBD1 (6 bases). From germline, CDR1 is SQVTM and CDR2 ANQGSEA. The CDR3 runs 13 residues. Between the trimmed V and J ends, which lost 5 bases and 3 bases, there was a span of 13 bases.

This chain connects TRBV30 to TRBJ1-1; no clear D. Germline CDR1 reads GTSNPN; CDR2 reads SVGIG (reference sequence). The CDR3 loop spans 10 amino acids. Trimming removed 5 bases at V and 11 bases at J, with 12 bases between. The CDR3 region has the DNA TGTGCCTGGGCAAACCAGGTCGCTTTCTTT. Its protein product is CAWANQVAFF.

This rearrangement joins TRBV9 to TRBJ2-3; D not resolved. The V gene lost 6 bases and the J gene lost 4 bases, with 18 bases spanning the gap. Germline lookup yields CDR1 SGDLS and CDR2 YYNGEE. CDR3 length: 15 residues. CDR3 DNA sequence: TGTGCCAGCAACCCCTTAGGTCTGGGCCCAGATACGCAGTATTTT. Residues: CASNPLGLGPDTQYF. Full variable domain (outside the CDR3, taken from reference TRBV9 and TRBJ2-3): DSGVTQTPKHLITATGQRVTLRCSPRSGDLSVYWYQQSLDQGLQFLIQYYNGEERAKGNILERFSAQQFPDLHSELNLSSLELGDSALYFCASNPLGLGPDTQYFGPGTRLTVL.

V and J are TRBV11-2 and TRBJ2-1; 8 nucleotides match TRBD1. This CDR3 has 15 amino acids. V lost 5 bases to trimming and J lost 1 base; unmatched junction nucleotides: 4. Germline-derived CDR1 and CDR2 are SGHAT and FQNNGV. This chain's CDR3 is CASSLDRGSYNEQFF. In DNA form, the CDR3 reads TGTGCCAGCAGCCTTGACAGGGGTTCCTACAATGAGCAGTTCTTC.

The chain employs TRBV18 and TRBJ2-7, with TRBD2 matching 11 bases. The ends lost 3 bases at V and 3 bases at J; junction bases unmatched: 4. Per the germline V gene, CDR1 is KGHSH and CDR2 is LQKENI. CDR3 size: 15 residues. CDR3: CASSPTSGTGYEQYF. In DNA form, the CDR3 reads TGTGCCAGCTCACCGACTAGCGGGACTGGCTACGAGCAGTACTTC. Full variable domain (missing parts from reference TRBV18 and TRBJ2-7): NAGVMQNPRHLVRRRGQEARLRCSPMKGHSHVYWYRQLPEEGLKFMVYLQKENIIDESGMPKERFSAEFPKEGPSILRIQQVVRGDSAAYFCASSPTSGTGYEQYFGPGTRLTVT.

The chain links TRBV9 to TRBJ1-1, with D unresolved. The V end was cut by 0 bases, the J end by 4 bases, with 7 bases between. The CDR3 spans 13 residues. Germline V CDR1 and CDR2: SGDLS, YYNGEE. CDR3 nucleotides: TGTGCCAGCAGCGTAGGGGCCGCCACTGAAGCTTTCTTT. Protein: CASSVGAATEAFF.

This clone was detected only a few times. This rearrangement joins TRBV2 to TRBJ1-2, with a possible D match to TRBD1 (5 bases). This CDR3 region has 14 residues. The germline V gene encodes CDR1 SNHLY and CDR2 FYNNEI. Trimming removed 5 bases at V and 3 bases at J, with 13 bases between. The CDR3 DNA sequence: TGTGCCAGCAGTAACCTATCGGGGGACTATGGCTACACCTTC. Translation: CASSNLSGDYGYTF.

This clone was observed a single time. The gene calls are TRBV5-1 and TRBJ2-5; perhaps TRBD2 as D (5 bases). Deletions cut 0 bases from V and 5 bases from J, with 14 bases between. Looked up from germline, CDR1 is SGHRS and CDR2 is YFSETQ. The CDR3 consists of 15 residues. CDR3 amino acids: CASSLVSGSGETQYF. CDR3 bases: TGCGCCAGCAGCTTGGTTTCCGGGTCGGGGGAGACCCAGTACTTC.

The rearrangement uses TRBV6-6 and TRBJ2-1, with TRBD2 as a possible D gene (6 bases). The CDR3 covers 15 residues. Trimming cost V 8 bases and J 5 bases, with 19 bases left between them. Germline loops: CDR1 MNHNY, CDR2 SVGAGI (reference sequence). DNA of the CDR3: TGTGCCAGCTCCCCCCTTAGCGGCAAGAACAATGAGCAGTTCTTC. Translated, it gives CASSPLSGKNNEQFF.

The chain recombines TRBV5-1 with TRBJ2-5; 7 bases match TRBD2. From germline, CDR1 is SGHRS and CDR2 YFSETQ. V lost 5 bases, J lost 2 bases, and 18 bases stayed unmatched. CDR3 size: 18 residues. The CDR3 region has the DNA TGCGCCAGCAGTTCACACCACCGGGACTACTCGACTCAAGAGACCCAGTACTTC. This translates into CASSSHHRDYSTQETQYF.

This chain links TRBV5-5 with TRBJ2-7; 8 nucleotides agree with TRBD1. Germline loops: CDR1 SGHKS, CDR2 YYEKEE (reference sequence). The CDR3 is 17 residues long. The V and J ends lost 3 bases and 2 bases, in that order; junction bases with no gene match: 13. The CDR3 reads CASSYAAGTGSPYEQYF. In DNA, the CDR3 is TGTGCCAGCAGCTATGCCGCCGGGACAGGTTCCCCCTACGAGCAGTACTTC. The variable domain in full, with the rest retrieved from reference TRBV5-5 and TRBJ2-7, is DAGVTQSPTHLIKTRGQQVTLRCSPISGHKSVSWYQQVLGQGPQFIFQYYEKEERGRGNFPDRFSARQFPNYSSELNVNALLLGDSALYLCASSYAAGTGSPYEQYFGPGTRLTVT.

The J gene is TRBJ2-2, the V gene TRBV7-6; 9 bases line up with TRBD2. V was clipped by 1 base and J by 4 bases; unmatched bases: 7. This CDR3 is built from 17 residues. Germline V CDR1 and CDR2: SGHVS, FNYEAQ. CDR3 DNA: TGTGCCAGCAGCTTAGGTCTAGCGGGACACTTCACCGGGGAGCTGTTTTTT. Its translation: CASSLGLAGHFTGELFF.